The 24 T cell receptor beta chains below all came from one sample that was sequenced in a study of CD8+ T cells in alopecia areata. cDNA prepared by RNA extraction and subsequent reverse transcription served as the template for sequencing. Sequencing was performed with immunoSEQ multiplex PCR; in TCRdb, only in-frame clones are kept and a portion is missing. The repertoire holds more than 200,000 clones, with over 40% as singletons. Noted treatment: oral pan-JAK inhibitor, 5-10 mg twice daily. The input for sequencing was CD4+ T cells sorted from blood, taken around week 36, from a patient treated with tofacitinib. All receptors come from a human donor with alopecia areata.

V gene TRBV19 combines with J gene TRBJ2-3; TRBD2 aligns across 9 bases. After removal of 4 bases from V and 1 base from J, the junction contained 3 bases not matched to a gene. The CDR3 contains 15 residues. Germline loops: CDR1 LNHDA, CDR2 SQIVND (reference sequence). The CDR3 region is CASSRKREGTDTQYF. CDR3 bases: TGTGCCAGTAGTAGGAAGCGGGAGGGCACAGATACGCAGTATTTT.

This clone came up a few times. The chain joins TRBV6-5 to TRBJ1-1; 7 nucleotides align to TRBD1. The CDR3 has 13 residues. The germline V gene encodes CDR1 MNHEY and CDR2 SVGAGI. Losses at the gene ends were 4 bases for V and 5 bases for J; bases not matched to a gene: 4. This CDR3 reads CASSSFRGTEAFF. In DNA, the CDR3 is TGTGCCAGCAGTTCATTCAGGGGGACTGAAGCTTTCTTT.

V gene TRBV15 combines with J gene TRBJ2-1; D unresolved. There are 14 residues in the CDR3. CDR1 is LNHNV, CDR2 YYDKDF, per germline (reference sequence). V was cut by 1 base and J by 4 bases, with 8 bases left in between. In nucleotides, the CDR3 is TGTGCCACCAGCAGAGTTGACGGGTACAATGAGCAGTTCTTC. It encodes CATSRVDGYNEQFF.

The gene calls are TRBV11-2 and TRBJ1-2; D unclear. The CDR3 has 13 residues. From germline, CDR1 is SGHAT and CDR2 FQNNGV. The V gene lost 5 bases and the J gene lost 5 bases, with 12 bases spanning the gap. CDR3 nucleotide sequence: TGTGCCAGCAGCCCCATAGAGCGGTATGGCTACACCTTC. Translated, it gives CASSPIERYGYTF.

This clone was recorded a few times. The chain combines TRBV29-1 with TRBJ2-1; D may be TRBD2 (5 bases). The germline V gene encodes CDR1 SQVTM and CDR2 ANQGSEA. The CDR3 contains 14 residues. Trimming took off 7 bases at V and 3 bases at J, with 16 bases between the two ends. CDR3 nucleotides: TGCAGCGCCAAAGGACTCCCGGACTACAATGAGCAGTTCTTC. It encodes CSAKGLPDYNEQFF.

J is TRBJ2-1 and V is TRBV28, with 7 bases that match TRBD2. Germline V gives CDR1 MDHEN, CDR2 SYDVKM. The CDR3 is 14 residues long. Germline trimming cut 7 bases from V and 8 bases from J; bases unmatched to any gene: 11. The CDR3 spells CASKENGRSYEQFF. CDR3 coding DNA: TGTGCCAGCAAGGAAAACGGGAGGTCCTATGAGCAGTTCTTC.

The chain combines TRBV5-1 with TRBJ2-7; 10 bases line up with TRBD1. The CDR3 is made up of 16 amino acids. The V gene end was trimmed by 2 bases and the J gene end by 2 bases; junction bases not matched to a gene: 7. The germline gives CDR1 SGHRS, CDR2 YFSETQ. As DNA, the CDR3 is TGCGCCAGCAGCTTATCCGGGACAGGGGCGCCCTACGAGCAGTACTTC. Translating gives CASSLSGTGAPYEQYF.

This clone came up a few times. Other DNA sequences in the sample encode the same CDR3. This chain links TRBV2 with TRBJ1-6; D call uncertain. This CDR3 region has 13 residues. Trimming left V 4 bases short and J 7 bases short, with 8 bases between. Looked up from germline, CDR1 is SNHLY and CDR2 is FYNNEI. The CDR3 spells CASSAGFNSPLHF. For the CDR3, the DNA is TGTGCCAGCAGTGCGGGCTTCAATTCACCCCTCCACTTT.

This clone was counted a few times. This sequence joins TRBV4-2 and TRBJ2-2, with TRBD2 matching 13 bases. Trimming cost V 4 bases and J 7 bases; bases outside gene matches: 6. Germline CDR1 and CDR2: LGHNA and YNFKEQ. The CDR3 consists of 16 residues. The CDR3 reads CASSPGLAGWVGELFF. The CDR3 nucleotides read TGTGCCAGCAGCCCGGGACTAGCGGGATGGGTCGGGGAGCTGTTTTTT.

CDR3 sequence (DNA): TGTGCCTGGAGTGTACGTGGCGGCCCCTACAATGAGCAGTTCTTC. Its translation: CAWSVRGGPYNEQFF. The chain combines TRBV30 with TRBJ2-1; no reliable D call. Germline loops: CDR1 GTSNPN, CDR2 SVGIG (reference sequence). Deletions cut 0 bases from V and 2 bases from J, with 11 bases between. This CDR3 spans 15 amino acids.

This clone was recorded a few times. The CDR3 DNA reads as TGTGCCACCAGCAGAGTAGGGCGAACGACAGGGGAGACCCAGTACTTC. Translating it yields CATSRVGRTTGETQYF. The J gene is TRBJ2-5, the V gene TRBV15, with 7 bases identical to TRBD1. V lost 1 base to trimming and J lost 5 bases; unmatched junction nucleotides: 10. Germline assignment: CDR1 LNHNV and CDR2 YYDKDF (reference sequence). The CDR3 covers 16 residues.

The table lists this clone with a few counts. This chain joins TRBV25-1 and TRBJ1-1; no firm D call. The ends were cut back, 2 bases at V and 0 bases at J, with 7 bases in the middle. Looked up from germline, CDR1 is MGHDK and CDR2 is SYGVNS. This CDR3 spans 14 amino acids. The chain's CDR3 is CASSEPTMNTEAFF. CDR3 in DNA: TGTGCCAGCAGTGAACCCACCATGAACACTGAAGCTTTCTTT.

The V gene is TRBV30, the J gene TRBJ1-5; possibly TRBD1 for D (5 bases). CDR1 is GTSNPN and CDR2 is SVGIG in the germline V gene (reference sequence). The CDR3 extends over 13 amino acids. The V end was cut by 5 bases, the J end by 2 bases, with 10 bases between. The chain's CDR3 is CAWATRGNQPQHF. CDR3 nucleotide sequence: TGTGCCTGGGCCACCAGGGGCAATCAGCCCCAGCATTTT.

The rearrangement links TRBV7-3 to TRBJ1-1; 10 bases line up with TRBD1. The germline gives CDR1 SGHTA, CDR2 FQGTGA. V was pared by 5 bases and J by 1 base, with 1 base of the junction left unmatched. The CDR3 runs 14 residues. DNA for the CDR3: TGTGCCAGCAGCGACAGGGGGCGGAACACTGAAGCTTTCTTT. It encodes CASSDRGRNTEAFF. Full variable domain (outside the CDR3, taken from reference TRBV7-3 and TRBJ1-1): GAGVSQTPSNKVTEKGKYVELRCDPISGHTALYWYRQSLGQGPEFLIYFQGTGAADDSGLPNDRFFAVRPEGSVSTLKIQRTERGDSAVYLCASSDRGRNTEAFFGQGTRLTVV.

This clone was seen more than once but under ten times. V is TRBV29-1 and J is TRBJ2-5, with D unresolved. CDR3 length: 11 amino acids. Germline-derived CDR1 and CDR2 are SQVTM and ANQGSEA. The germline V and J ends were trimmed by 1 base and 4 bases, with 4 bases remaining between them. The CDR3: CSVEVSETQYF. In DNA, the CDR3 is TGCAGCGTTGAAGTTTCAGAGACCCAGTACTTC.

J is TRBJ2-7 and V is TRBV2; weak D call: TRBD2 (5 bases). Germline CDR1 and CDR2: SNHLY and FYNNEI. The CDR3 has 12 amino acids. Trimming removed 6 bases from V and 0 bases from J, with 6 bases in between. The CDR3 region is CASRDFSYEQYF. The CDR3 region has the DNA TGTGCCAGCAGGGACTTCTCCTACGAGCAGTACTTC.

V gene TRBV18 combines with J gene TRBJ1-1; D might be TRBD1 (5 bases). Germline values: CDR1 KGHSH, CDR2 LQKENI. This CDR3 contains 15 residues. Trimming cost V 3 bases and J 0 bases, with 11 bases left between them. CDR3 nucleotide sequence: TGTGCCAGCTCACCGACAGCGAATATGAACACTGAAGCTTTCTTT. Translation: CASSPTANMNTEAFF.

This chain links TRBV7-2 with TRBJ2-3, with unresolved D. V lost 3 bases to trimming and J lost 2 bases, with 9 bases between them. The CDR3 runs 14 residues. Germline assignment: CDR1 SGHTA and CDR2 FQGNSA. The CDR3: CASSFGRYTDTQYF. Here the CDR3 DNA reads TGTGCCAGCAGCTTTGGCAGATACACAGATACGCAGTATTTT.

This rearrangement joins TRBV9 to TRBJ2-5, with D possibly being TRBD1 (5 bases). CDR1 and CDR2 (germline): SGDLS, YYNGEE. Trimming took 0 bases from V and 6 from J, leaving 9 bases between them. The CDR3 spans 13 residues. This CDR3 is CASSVGQQQTQYF. The DNA for the CDR3 is TGTGCCAGCAGCGTAGGACAGCAGCAGACCCAGTACTTC. The full variable domain, in which reference TRBV9 and TRBJ2-5 provide the parts outside the CDR3, is DSGVTQTPKHLITATGQRVTLRCSPRSGDLSVYWYQQSLDQGLQFLIQYYNGEERAKGNILERFSAQQFPDLHSELNLSSLELGDSALYFCASSVGQQQTQYFGPGTRLLVL.

The chain has TRBV11-2 and TRBJ1-2, with D unresolved. With 6 bases removed from V and 3 bases from J, the gap between germline ends came to 11 bases. Germline V gives CDR1 SGHAT, CDR2 FQNNGV. This CDR3 comprises 13 residues. The CDR3: CASSSRRDYGYTF. The CDR3 nucleotides are TGTGCCAGCAGTTCCCGCCGAGACTATGGCTACACCTTC.

The rearrangement links TRBV7-2 to TRBJ2-4; D is undetermined. Germline loops: CDR1 SGHTA, CDR2 FQGNSA. Between the trimmed V and J ends, which lost 8 bases and 3 bases, there was a span of 2 bases. The CDR3 spans 10 residues. As DNA, the CDR3 is TGTGCCAGCGGCAAAAACATTCAGTACTTC. Translating it yields CASGKNIQYF. The full variable domain, completed using reference TRBV7-2 and TRBJ2-4, is GAGVSQSPSNKVTEKGKDVELRCDPISGHTALYWYRQSLGQGLEFLIYFQGNSAPDKSGLPSDRFSAERTGGSVSTLTIQRTQQEDSAVYLCASGKNIQYFGAGTRLSVL.

V is TRBV6-6 and J is TRBJ2-5; weak D call: TRBD2 (6 bases). The CDR3 loop spans 12 amino acids. Germline lookup yields CDR1 MNHNY and CDR2 SVGAGI (reference sequence). The V gene lost 2 bases and the J gene lost 7 bases, with 8 bases spanning the gap. In DNA form, the CDR3 reads TGTGCCAGCAGTTACCGGGGAGGGACCCAGTACTTC. Translation gives CASSYRGGTQYF.

The rearrangement uses TRBV7-8 and TRBJ2-7, with unresolved D. Trimming shortened V by 1 base and J by 3 bases, and 7 bases separated the two germline ends. The CDR3 is made up of 13 amino acids. Looked up from germline, CDR1 is SGHVS and CDR2 is FQNEAQ. Here the CDR3 DNA reads TGTGCCAGCAGCTTAGGGGCCATCTACGAGCAGTACTTC. Translating gives CASSLGAIYEQYF.

The chain uses TRBV4-1 and TRBJ2-7, with D uncertain. The CDR3 runs to 14 residues. Looked up from germline, CDR1 is MGHRA and CDR2 is YSYEKL. V lost 2 bases, J lost 6 bases, and 14 bases lay in between. CDR3 sequence reads: CASSQNGRRLEQYF. CDR3 coding DNA: TGCGCCAGCAGCCAAAACGGACGGAGACTCGAGCAGTACTTC.